These 13 T cell receptor beta chains share one sample of origin, sequenced in a study of blood T cell repertoires in COVID-19. The data were produced by immunoSEQ multiplex PCR, yet TCRdb's version contains in-frame clones alone and is incomplete. This sample yields 200,000 to 300,000 clones, of which 85% to 90% are seen a single time; approximately 4% belongs to the top ten. The sequencing input was peripheral blood. The receptors derive from a woman between 35 and 50 years old with acute or convalescent COVID-19.

The chain joins TRBV6-5 to TRBJ2-1; 7 nucleotides align to TRBD1. The CDR3 extends over 15 amino acids. Germline V gene lookup returns CDR1 MNHEY and CDR2 SVGAGI. V lost 2 bases to trimming and J lost 5 bases; unmatched junction nucleotides: 6. CDR3 loop: CASSYRDSYNNEQFF. CDR3 in DNA: TGTGCCAGCAGTTACCGGGACAGCTACAACAATGAGCAGTTCTTC.

This chain uses TRBV5-4 with TRBJ2-6, with 14 bases identical to TRBD2. J was trimmed by 3 bases and V by 2 bases; bases with no gene match: 4. Germline lookup yields CDR1 SGHNT and CDR2 YYREEE (reference sequence). The CDR3 length is 18 residues. The CDR3 loop is CASSLPGLAGVGANVLTF. In nucleotides, the CDR3 is TGTGCCAGCAGCTTACCGGGACTAGCGGGGGTTGGGGCCAACGTCCTGACTTTC.

The rearrangement joins TRBV19 to TRBJ1-1, with D perhaps TRBD1 (6 bases). V lost 4 bases and J 1 base, leaving 13 bases between the germline ends. Germline V gene sequence: CDR1 LNHDA, CDR2 SQIVND (reference sequence). This CDR3 is built from 15 residues. In DNA form, the CDR3 reads TGTGCCAGTAGTAGGCGGGGGCCCCCGAACACTGAAGCTTTCTTT. The encoded protein is CASSRRGPPNTEAFF.

This rearrangement joins TRBV27 to TRBJ1-1; D not certain. Per the germline V gene, CDR1 is MNHEY and CDR2 is SMNVEV (reference sequence). Trimming took off 3 bases at V and 1 base at J, with 9 bases between the two ends. This CDR3 has 14 amino acids. The CDR3 DNA is TGTGCCAGCAGTTTTGGTCCAGAGAACACTGAAGCTTTCTTT. It is translated as CASSFGPENTEAFF.

The V gene is TRBV4-2, the J gene TRBJ1-2; 8 nucleotides line up with TRBD1. The CDR3 has 14 residues. V was pared by 4 bases and J by 4 bases, with 5 bases of the junction left unmatched. The germline CDR1 and CDR2 sequences are LGHNA and YNFKEQ. The CDR3 loop reads CASSRDRGSYGYTF. The CDR3 nucleotides are TGTGCCAGCAGCCGAGACAGGGGTTCCTATGGCTACACCTTC.

This rearrangement joins TRBV2 to TRBJ1-3, with D maybe TRBD1 (6 bases). The V gene's germline CDR1 is SNHLY and CDR2 FYNNEI. V was pared by 6 bases and J by 0 bases, with 12 bases between. The CDR3 contains 15 residues. The CDR3 DNA reads TGTGCCAGCAGACTCACAGGGAACTCTGGAAACACCATATATTTT. Its protein product is CASRLTGNSGNTIYF.

The chain recombines TRBV6-5 with TRBJ2-7; TRBD1 aligns across 11 bases. CDR1 is MNHEY, CDR2 SVGAGI, per germline. The CDR3 has 16 amino acids. V trimming: 4 bases; J trimming: 5 bases; junction bases outside the gene matches: 10. The CDR3 here is CASSFLGQGATNEQYV. In nucleotides, the CDR3 is TGTGCCAGCAGTTTTCTCGGACAGGGGGCCACAAACGAGCAGTACGTC.

V usage is TRBV9 and J usage is TRBJ2-3; 9 nucleotides line up with TRBD1. Per germline, CDR1 SGDLS and CDR2 YYNGEE. The trim removed 4 bases at V and 5 bases at J, leaving 8 bases unmatched. CDR3 length: 15 residues. This CDR3 reads CASSITTGGKDTQYF. The DNA for the CDR3 is TGTGCCAGCAGCATTACGACAGGGGGGAAAGATACGCAGTATTTT.

This sequence joins TRBV7-2 and TRBJ1-2; D is perhaps TRBD1 (5 bases). Germline CDR1 SGHTA, CDR2 FQGNSA. The germline V and J ends were trimmed by 5 bases and 4 bases, with 20 bases remaining between them. This CDR3 contains 16 residues. The CDR3 sequence is CASSPKGPTDVYGYTF. Here the CDR3 DNA reads TGTGCCAGCAGCCCTAAAGGTCCGACAGACGTCTATGGCTACACCTTC.

V usage is TRBV11-3 and J usage is TRBJ1-2; 12 bases map to TRBD1. The germline gives CDR1 SGHNT, CDR2 YENEEA. V gave up 6 bases and J gave up 0 bases; unmatched junction bases: 8. The CDR3 sequence is 17 residues long. The CDR3 loop reads CASSGSGQGASNYGYTF. The CDR3, as DNA: TGTGCCAGCAGTGGCTCGGGACAGGGGGCCTCTAACTATGGCTACACCTTC.

DNA for the CDR3: TGTGCCAGTAGCGTTGGGGGCCCTGACTATGGCTACACCTTC. This encodes CASSVGGPDYGYTF. The chain recombines TRBV19 with TRBJ1-2, with D possibly matching TRBD1 (6 bases). V was cut by 6 bases and J by 3 bases, with 14 bases left in between. Germline V gene sequence: CDR1 LNHDA, CDR2 SQIVND (reference sequence). The CDR3 sequence is 14 residues long. Full variable domain (rest looked up from reference TRBV19 and TRBJ1-2): DGGITQSPKYLFRKEGQNVTLSCEQNLNHDAMYWYRQDPGQGLRLIYYSQIVNDFQKGDIAEGYSVSREKKESFPLTVTSAQKNPTAFYLCASSVGGPDYGYTFGSGTRLTVV.

This chain connects TRBV2 to TRBJ1-2; 7 bases agree with TRBD1. The CDR3 has 12 amino acids. Germline CDR1 and CDR2: SNHLY and FYNNEI. J gave up 4 bases and V 7 bases, and 3 bases lay outside the gene matches. DNA of the CDR3: TGTGCCAGCAACGACAGGGTCTATGGCTACACCTTC. Its translation: CASNDRVYGYTF.

The chain links TRBV9 to TRBJ2-5, with a possible D match to TRBD2 (7 bases). CDR1 SGDLS and CDR2 YYNGEE come from the germline V gene. V was shortened by 5 bases and J by 5 bases, with 19 bases between the two germline ends. This CDR3 comprises 15 residues. Written as DNA, the CDR3 is TGTGCCAGCAGTGGAGCGCGGGGGCCCCGGGAGACCCAGTACTTC. Its translation is CASSGARGPRETQYF.